The present entry profiles one TCR beta chain with its context. Its specificity is not known. Clones were sequenced by immunoSEQ multiplex PCR, and TCRdb holds only the in-frame ones, with some missing. The table shows 110,000 or so clones, with 70% to 90% occurring only once. These data originate in a study of T cell responses to AZD1222 COVID-19 vaccine. Study-level findings and limits: Recipients of two AZD1222 doses showed rising Spike-specific TCR breadth and depth. The reported proportion of spike-specific TCRs targeting unmutated variant regions was nearly half.

The ends were cut back, 6 bases at V and 6 bases at J, with 14 bases in the middle. Germline V gene lookup returns CDR1 SEHNR and CDR2 FQNEAQ (reference sequence). This CDR3 has 13 residues. The receptor comes from an adult in good health. The V call is TRBV7-9, the J call TRBJ1-2; D is possibly TRBD1 (5 bases). The sequencing here drew on peripheral blood, taken on day 0 of MenACWY control vaccination. CDR3 nucleotide sequence: TGTGCCAGCAGGGGGGAAGCGTCCCATGGCTACACCTTC. Amino acids: CASRGEASHGYTF.